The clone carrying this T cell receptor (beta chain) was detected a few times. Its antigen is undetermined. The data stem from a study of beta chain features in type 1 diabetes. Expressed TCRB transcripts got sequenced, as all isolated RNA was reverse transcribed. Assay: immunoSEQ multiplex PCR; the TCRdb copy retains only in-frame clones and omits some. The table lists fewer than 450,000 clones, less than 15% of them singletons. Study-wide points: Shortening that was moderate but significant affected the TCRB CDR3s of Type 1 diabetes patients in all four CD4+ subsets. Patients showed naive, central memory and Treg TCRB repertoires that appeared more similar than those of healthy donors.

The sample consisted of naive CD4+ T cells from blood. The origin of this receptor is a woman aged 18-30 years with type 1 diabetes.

The CDR3 protein is CASSVQGSTEAFF. CDR3 sequence (DNA): TGTGCCAGCAGCGTACAGGGAAGCACTGAAGCTTTCTTT. The genes are TRBV9 and TRBJ1-1, with D perhaps TRBD1 (5 bases). The V gene lost 1 base and the J gene lost 4 bases, with 8 bases spanning the gap. Germline CDR1 and CDR2: SGDLS and YYNGEE. There are 13 residues in the CDR3.